Presented here are 15 T cell receptor beta chains from one specimen sequenced in a study of T cells in Graves' hyperthyroidism and ophthalmopathy (dated by TCRdb to about 2019). Receptors were amplified or captured by multiplex PCR. The data were produced on an Illumina HiSeq 2000. Amplification of TCR beta CDR3 regions was carried out from RNA transcripts. For the first round of RT-PCR on the TCR CDR3, the HTBI primer set was used together with the Qiagen OneStep RT-PCR kit. The public sequencing data were trimmed at Q25 with fastp and processed into clonotypes with MiXCR by TCRdb, which kept only in-frame beta chains. Each record represents a unique CDR3 protein, reported with the most common genes and DNA among its rows. Within this sample are a few hundred thousand distinct CDR3 sequences, with about 45% of them counted one time only. The ten biggest clones cover about 7.8% of the sample. Sequenced sample: peripheral blood or thyroid tissue (not recorded which). The origin of the receptors is a woman younger than 30 with Graves' hyperthyroidism.

This clonotype showed up many times. J is TRBJ2-2 and V is TRBV19; D is uncertain. Deletions cut 5 bases from V and 1 base from J, with 5 bases between. The CDR3 has 13 amino acids. Per the germline V gene, CDR1 is LNHDA and CDR2 is SQIVND (reference sequence). The CDR3 DNA sequence: TGTGCCAGTAGTTCCCAGAACACCGGGGAGCTGTTTTTT. This sequence encodes CASSSQNTGELFF.

The gene calls are TRBV7-2 and TRBJ2-5; 7 nucleotides match TRBD1. Germline loops: CDR1 SGHTA, CDR2 FQGNSA. Losses at the gene ends were 4 bases for V and 2 bases for J; bases not matched to a gene: 10. The CDR3 covers 16 residues. The CDR3 protein is CASSYPGTAMQETQYF. The CDR3 DNA is TGTGCCAGCAGCTACCCCGGGACAGCTATGCAAGAGACCCAGTACTTC.

This clonotype occurred many times. The CDR3: CASSLYRASSGANVLTF. In nucleotides, the CDR3 is TGTGCCAGCAGCTTATACAGGGCCAGCTCTGGGGCCAACGTCCTGACTTTC. V gene TRBV7-9 combines with J gene TRBJ2-6; D perhaps matches TRBD1 (6 bases). Per the germline V gene, CDR1 is SEHNR and CDR2 is FQNEAQ (reference sequence). V was clipped by 2 bases and J by 0 bases, with 11 bases between them. The CDR3 covers 17 residues.

The chain is built from TRBV7-2 and TRBJ2-7; 10 nucleotides align to TRBD2. Germline V gene lookup returns CDR1 SGHTA and CDR2 FQGNSA. CDR3 length equals 15 residues. With 1 base clipped from V and 7 bases from J, the junction kept 7 bases outside the gene matches. CDR3 nucleotides: TGTGCCAGCAGCTTAGAACCCAGCGGGAGGGGTGAGCAGTACTTC. It is translated as CASSLEPSGRGEQYF.

This chain uses TRBV7-9 with TRBJ1-2, with D perhaps TRBD1 (5 bases). Germline CDR1 reads SEHNR; CDR2 reads FQNEAQ (reference sequence). The CDR3 is 16 amino acids. Trimming took 5 bases from V and 7 from J, leaving 23 bases between them. CDR3 in amino acids: CASSHPGGRGGSGYTF. Here the CDR3 DNA reads TGTGCCAGCAGCCATCCCGGGGGAAGAGGCGGAAGTGGCTACACCTTC.

V and J are TRBV3-1 and TRBJ2-7, with 11 bases lining up with TRBD2. The germline gives CDR1 LGHDT, CDR2 YNNKEL (reference sequence). With 4 bases clipped from V and 2 bases from J, the junction kept 13 bases outside the gene matches. CDR3 length: 18 amino acids. The CDR3 DNA follows: TGTGCCAGCAGCCGCTCCACTAGCGGGAGAGCGACCCCCTACGAGCAGTACTTC. Residues: CASSRSTSGRATPYEQYF.

Concerning this clonotype itself: The DNA is left out, because the CDR3 cannot be placed on it with certainty; the CDR3 is given as TCRdb lists it. CDR3 sequence reads: CATSDSGFYLCAWSNRITEAFF. This sequence joins TRBV24-1 and TRBJ1-1; TRBD1 is the table's D call, not checked against the DNA. Germline values: CDR1 KGHDR, CDR2 SFDVKD. Termini included, the CDR3 measures 22 amino acids.

This clonotype was observed at least ten times. The rearrangement links TRBV5-1 to TRBJ2-7; TRBD2 aligns across 8 bases. This CDR3 is built from 19 residues. Germline trimming cut 4 bases from V and 3 bases from J; bases unmatched to any gene: 21. In germline, CDR1 is SGHRS, CDR2 YFSETQ. The CDR3 DNA follows: TGCGCCAGCAGCCGCAACAGCGGGAGCGTCGTTCAGGGCGGCTACGAGCAGTACTTC. This sequence encodes CASSRNSGSVVQGGYEQYF.

About this clonotype: Sequence at one end of the junction differs from germline and may be a read error. The CDR3 sequence is CASSLVGYEQCF. In DNA form, the CDR3 reads TGTGCCAGCAGCTTAGTGGGTTACGAGCAGTGCTTC. The chain employs TRBV7-9 and TRBJ2-7; D remains ambiguous. The V gene's germline CDR1 is SEHNR and CDR2 FQNEAQ (reference sequence). This CDR3 contains 12 residues.

The chain employs TRBV19 and TRBJ1-3; D is perhaps TRBD1 (6 bases). The germline V and J ends were trimmed by 8 bases and 0 bases, with 14 bases remaining between them. The CDR3 covers 15 residues. The germline V gene has CDR1 LNHDA and CDR2 SQIVND (reference sequence). This CDR3 is CASYSVDSSGNTIYF. The CDR3 DNA sequence: TGTGCCAGTTACTCAGTGGACAGCTCTGGAAACACCATATATTTT.

The chain uses TRBV15 and TRBJ2-3; D gene ambiguous. CDR3 size: 12 residues. Germline V gene data show CDR1 as LNHNV and CDR2 as YYDKDF (reference sequence). V shed 4 bases and J shed 6 bases, with 8 bases lying between them. CDR3 bases: TGTGCCACCAGCATTGGCGCTGATACGCAGTATTTT. It is translated as CATSIGADTQYF.

This clonotype was observed at least ten times. Here the CDR3 reads CASSSHLAGGGYEQYF. The DNA of the CDR3 is TGTGCCAGCAGTTCCCACCTAGCGGGAGGTGGCTACGAGCAGTACTTC. This chain connects TRBV27 to TRBJ2-7; 11 bases map to TRBD2. After removal of 4 bases from V and 3 bases from J, the junction contained 8 bases not matched to a gene. Germline V gene lookup returns CDR1 MNHEY and CDR2 SMNVEV (reference sequence). The length of the CDR3 is 16 residues.

This clonotype was detected only once. The J gene is TRBJ1-2, the V gene TRBV25-1, with D possibly matching TRBD1 (6 bases). Trimming cost V 4 bases and J 0 bases, with 18 bases left between them. Per the germline V gene, CDR1 is MGHDK and CDR2 is SYGVNS. The CDR3 contains 17 residues. CDR3: CASSAPLQGSANYGYTF. CDR3 DNA sequence: TGTGCCAGCAGTGCACCGCTCCAGGGGTCAGCTAACTATGGCTACACCTTC.

The table lists this clonotype with many counts. The rearrangement links TRBV2 to TRBJ1-2, with 7 nucleotides matching TRBD1. Germline CDR1 is SNHLY and CDR2 is FYNNEI. The V segment lost 7 bases and the J segment 7 bases; nucleotides outside the gene matches: 9. The CDR3 has 13 amino acids. The CDR3 region is CASNREGASGYTF. Here the CDR3 DNA reads TGTGCCAGCAATCGAGAGGGGGCGAGTGGCTACACCTTC.

This clonotype was seen a single time. V gene TRBV13 combines with J gene TRBJ2-2; 8 nucleotides line up with TRBD1. CDR1 PRHDT and CDR2 FYEKMQ come from the germline V gene (reference sequence). Trimming at V came to 2 bases and at J to 9 bases, leaving 14 bases not matched to a gene. The CDR3 extends over 17 amino acids. The CDR3 DNA reads as TGTGCCAGCAGCTTACCAGGGGGCTCCATGGGGACCCGGGAGCTGTTTTTT. Translating gives CASSLPGGSMGTRELFF.